The next 26 T cell receptor beta chains were all read from a single sample in a study of blood T cells in healthy people across ages. Using a J-beta primer mix together with a sample-barcoded 5' primer, a second PCR was run for about 6 to 12 cycles. A single record per CDR3 protein comes from TCRdb applying MiXCR to the 5' RACE reads. The table lists more than 550,000 distinct CDR3 sequences, 22% of them singletons. Material for sequencing was blood. The source of these receptors is a man between 65 and 79 years old in good health.

V usage is TRBV12-3 or TRBV12-4 and J usage is TRBJ2-2; possibly TRBD1 or TRBD2 for D (5 bases each). V was trimmed by 0 bases and J by 7 bases, leaving 15 bases between them. This CDR3 spans 16 amino acids. CDR3 bases: TGTGCCAGCAGTTTAGCGAGGGGTATGGGGTTCGGGGAGCTGTTTTTT. Translating it yields CASSLARGMGFGELFF.

This chain links TRBV29-1 with TRBJ2-3; 11 nucleotides match TRBD1. The CDR3 spans 16 residues. Germline CDR1 reads SQVTM; CDR2 reads ANQGSEA. The trim removed 6 bases at V and 2 bases at J, leaving 10 bases unmatched. CDR3 in DNA: TGCAGCGTAGCCTTCGGACAGGGGGCGACCACAGATACGCAGTATTTT. As protein: CSVAFGQGATTDTQYF.

This clonotype was counted a few times. The rearrangement joins TRBV24-1 to TRBJ1-6; possibly TRBD1 for D (5 bases). Per germline, CDR1 KGHDR and CDR2 SFDVKD. There are 14 residues in the CDR3. Trimming left V 3 bases short and J 5 bases short, with 7 bases between. CDR3 loop: CATSDGHNNSPLHF. The CDR3 DNA reads as TGTGCCACCAGTGATGGACACAATAATTCACCCCTCCACTTT.

This clonotype has more than one count but fewer than ten. J is TRBJ2-1 and V is TRBV9; D not certain. This CDR3 spans 15 amino acids. Between the trimmed V and J ends, which lost 0 bases and 0 bases, there was a span of 7 bases. CDR1 and CDR2 from the germline V gene are SGDLS and YYNGEE. CDR3 region: CASSVEPSSYNEQFF. The CDR3, as DNA: TGTGCCAGCAGCGTAGAGCCGAGCTCCTACAATGAGCAGTTCTTC.

The chain links TRBV24-1 to TRBJ2-1, with a possible D match to TRBD2 (6 bases). The germline V gene has CDR1 KGHDR and CDR2 SFDVKD. V lost 4 bases and J 0 bases, leaving 9 bases between the germline ends. This CDR3 comprises 15 residues. The CDR3 DNA reads TGTGCCACCAGTGAACACGGGAGCTCCTACAATGAGCAGTTCTTC. Amino acid sequence: CATSEHGSSYNEQFF.

The genes are TRBV7-9 and TRBJ1-3; D ambiguous. V gave up 2 bases and J gave up 9 bases, with 8 bases separating them. Per the germline V gene, CDR1 is SEHNR and CDR2 is FQNEAQ (reference sequence). The CDR3 has 12 residues. CDR3 sequence: CASSLPSTTIYF. CDR3 DNA sequence: TGTGCCAGCAGCTTACCTTCAACCACCATATATTTT. Full variable domain (rest looked up from reference TRBV7-9 and TRBJ1-3): DTGVSQNPRHKITKRGQNVTFRCDPISEHNRLYWYRQTLGQGPEFLTYFQNEAQLEKSRLLSDRFSAERPKGSFSTLEIQRTEQGDSAMYLCASSLPSTTIYFGEGSWLTVV.

The rearrangement links TRBV12-3 or TRBV12-4 to TRBJ2-5; 9 bases align to TRBD2. The CDR3 spans 16 residues. V shed 6 bases and J 2 bases; nucleotides not matched to a gene: 10. The CDR3, as DNA: TGTGCCAGCAGGGCCACAGGACTAGCGAGACAAGAGACCCAGTACTTC. Translated, it gives CASRATGLARQETQYF.

A few counts support this clonotype. The chain is built from TRBV20-1 and TRBJ2-1; 7 bases are a match to TRBD2. The V gene's germline CDR1 is DFQATT and CDR2 SNEGSKA (reference sequence). The CDR3 spans 12 residues. With 5 bases clipped from V and 3 bases from J, the junction kept 1 base outside the gene matches. The CDR3 here is CSAWGGYNEQFF. The CDR3, as DNA: TGCAGTGCTTGGGGGGGCTACAATGAGCAGTTCTTC.

This clonotype was recorded at least ten times. The chain combines TRBV10-3 with TRBJ2-3, with 8 bases that match TRBD1. From germline, CDR1 is ENHRY and CDR2 SYGVKD. The V segment lost 0 bases and the J segment 0 bases; nucleotides outside the gene matches: 5. The length of the CDR3 is 17 residues. The CDR3: CAISESAGGLSTDTQYF. CDR3 nucleotides: TGTGCCATCAGTGAGTCGGCAGGGGGCCTTAGCACAGATACGCAGTATTTT.

This clonotype was observed a handful of times. CDR3 sequence (DNA): TGTGCCAGCAGAATAGACAGGGACACTGAAGCTTTCTTT. Amino acid sequence: CASRIDRDTEAFF. This chain links TRBV6-5 with TRBJ1-1; 7 bases are shared with TRBD1. CDR1 and CDR2 (germline): MNHEY, SVGAGI. This CDR3 is 13 amino acids long. V lost 6 bases, J lost 3 bases, and 4 bases stayed unmatched.

This clonotype was counted only a few times. V gene TRBV29-1 combines with J gene TRBJ2-1; possibly TRBD2 for D (7 bases). The J call is in doubt because the DNA end fits TRBJ2-5 better. Per germline, CDR1 SQVTM and CDR2 ANQGSEA. CDR3 size: 13 residues. As DNA, the CDR3 is TGCAGCGTCATAACGGGGGGCGGAGAGACCCAGTACTTC. It specifies CSVITGGGETQYF.

The J gene is TRBJ2-2, the V gene TRBV7-3, with 7 bases aligning to TRBD1. The CDR3 extends over 17 amino acids. In germline, CDR1 is SGHTA, CDR2 FQGTGA. With V trimmed by 7 bases and J by 0 bases, 11 bases remained unmatched. As DNA, the CDR3 is TGTGCCAGCACTCCGGGACAGACTGCTTCGAACACCGGGGAGCTGTTTTTT. Translation: CASTPGQTASNTGELFF.

This clonotype was seen more than once but under ten times. This chain links TRBV10-3 with TRBJ2-5; 7 positions match TRBD2. The J call may be faulty, since TRBJ2-1 better matches the DNA end. CDR3 length: 16 amino acids. Germline CDR1 and CDR2: ENHRY and SYGVKD. The CDR3 bases are TGTGCCATCAGTGAGGGAGCGGGACGGCGGTTCGGTGAGCAGTTCTTC. Residues: CAISEGAGRRFGEQFF.

The chain has TRBV3-1 and TRBJ2-2; D remains unclear. Germline assignment: CDR1 LGHDT and CDR2 YNNKEL (reference sequence). The V end lost 4 bases, the J end lost 7 bases, and 7 bases lay between the germline ends. This CDR3 contains 12 residues. Here the CDR3 reads CASSPEVGELFF. The CDR3 region has the DNA TGTGCCAGCAGCCCTGAGGTCGGGGAGCTGTTTTTT. Full variable domain (outside the CDR3, taken from reference TRBV3-1 and TRBJ2-2): DTAVSQTPKYLVTQMGNDKSIKCEQNLGHDTMYWYKQDSKKFLKIMFSYNNKELIINETVPNRFSPKSPDKAHLNLHINSLELGDSAVYFCASSPEVGELFFGEGSRLTVL.

The chain recombines TRBV19 with TRBJ2-1, with unresolved D. This CDR3 comprises 14 residues. Germline assignment: CDR1 LNHDA and CDR2 SQIVND (reference sequence). Trimming took 1 base from V and 4 from J, leaving 8 bases between them. CDR3 amino acids: CASSIGTIYNEQFF. The CDR3 DNA follows: TGTGCCAGTAGTATAGGAACGATTTACAATGAGCAGTTCTTC.

The chain recombines TRBV27 with TRBJ2-7; 14 bases match TRBD2. CDR1 MNHEY and CDR2 SMNVEV come from the germline V gene (reference sequence). Trimming at V came to 4 bases and at J to 6 bases, leaving 11 bases not matched to a gene. The CDR3 totals 17 residues. CDR3 sequence: CASSSTGTSGRNAEQYF. The DNA of the CDR3 is TGTGCCAGCAGTTCCACCGGGACTAGCGGGAGAAATGCCGAGCAGTACTTC.

This chain uses TRBV3-1 with TRBJ1-2; D is unclear. CDR1 LGHDT and CDR2 YNNKEL come from the germline V gene (reference sequence). Trimming pared 0 bases from V and 5 bases from J, leaving 7 bases between. This CDR3 spans 13 amino acids. The CDR3 loop reads CASSQERAYGYTF. Here the CDR3 DNA reads TGTGCCAGCAGCCAAGAAAGGGCGTATGGCTACACCTTC.

This clonotype showed up just a few times. The gene calls are TRBV29-1 and TRBJ2-3; D call uncertain. The V and J ends lost 5 bases and 1 base respectively, with 7 bases between them. The CDR3 loop spans 12 amino acids. Germline V gene data show CDR1 as SQVTM and CDR2 as ANQGSEA. CDR3 residues: CSVSEGTDTQYF. In DNA form, the CDR3 reads TGCAGCGTTAGTGAGGGCACAGATACGCAGTATTTT.

This clonotype was detected ten times or more. The gene calls are TRBV12-3 or TRBV12-4 and TRBJ1-6; D gene ambiguous. V was clipped by 5 bases and J by 0 bases, with 17 bases between them. This CDR3 is built from 18 residues. The CDR3 bases are TGTGCCAGCAGTCCAACAACTCGGCTGAGCTCCTATAATTCACCCCTCCACTTT. It encodes CASSPTTRLSSYNSPLHF.

A few counts support this clonotype. The genes are TRBV5-1 and TRBJ2-3; D gene unclear. Trimming cost V 1 base and J 9 bases, with 9 bases left between them. The germline V gene encodes CDR1 SGHRS and CDR2 YFSETQ. The CDR3 sequence is 12 residues long. This CDR3 is CASSLSFDTQYF. The CDR3 DNA is TGCGCCAGCAGCTTGTCATTCGACACGCAGTATTTT.

This clonotype was detected only a few times. The chain uses TRBV6-5 and TRBJ2-3; 12 positions match TRBD2. Germline CDR1 is MNHEY and CDR2 is SVGAGI. V lost 4 bases and J lost 0; bases outside the gene matches: 8. The CDR3 loop spans 18 amino acids. CDR3: CASSLKGLAGTSTDTQYF. The DNA of the CDR3 is TGTGCCAGCAGTTTAAAAGGACTAGCGGGGACTAGCACAGATACGCAGTATTTT.

The genes are TRBV18 and TRBJ2-5; the D gene is possibly TRBD1 (6 bases). CDR3 size: 15 residues. The germline V gene has CDR1 KGHSH and CDR2 LQKENI. V was trimmed by 0 bases and J by 4 bases, leaving 12 bases between them. CDR3 in DNA: TGTGCCAGCTCACCACCTACAAGGGGGTTAGAGACCCAGTACTTC. This sequence encodes CASSPPTRGLETQYF. Looking up the rest from reference TRBV18 and TRBJ2-5 gives the full variable domain: NAGVMQNPRHLVRRRGQEARLRCSPMKGHSHVYWYRQLPEEGLKFMVYLQKENIIDESGMPKERFSAEFPKEGPSILRIQQVVRGDSAAYFCASSPPTRGLETQYFGPGTRLLVL.

The rearrangement uses TRBV28 and TRBJ1-2, with 8 bases that match TRBD1. Germline values: CDR1 MDHEN, CDR2 SYDVKM. With 3 bases clipped from V and 4 bases from J, the junction kept 7 bases outside the gene matches. The CDR3 extends over 15 amino acids. In DNA form, the CDR3 reads TGTGCCAGCAGTTTGGGACAGGAGATTTCCTATGGCTACACCTTC. Protein sequence: CASSLGQEISYGYTF.

The chain combines TRBV6-4 with TRBJ2-1; TRBD2 agrees at 10 bases. CDR3 length equals 15 residues. Germline CDR1 is MRHNA and CDR2 is SNTAGT. V shed 6 bases, J shed 5 bases, and the junction held 7 bases outside the gene matches. For the CDR3, the DNA is TGTGCCAGCAGCCTTAGCGGGAGGTCTAACAATGAGCAGTTCTTC. This codes for CASSLSGRSNNEQFF.

The rearrangement uses TRBV29-1 and TRBJ2-1, with D possibly being TRBD2 (7 bases). Trimming took 4 bases from V and 3 from J, leaving 13 bases between them. The CDR3 runs to 14 residues. The germline CDR1 and CDR2 sequences are SQVTM and ANQGSEA. CDR3 loop: CSVVEGGSYNEQFF. The CDR3 DNA is TGCAGCGTTGTTGAGGGGGGGAGCTACAATGAGCAGTTCTTC.

The genes are TRBV29-1 and TRBJ1-1, with no clear D. The CDR3 consists of 14 residues. Germline V gene sequence: CDR1 SQVTM, CDR2 ANQGSEA. The germline V and J ends were trimmed by 2 bases and 1 base, with 11 bases remaining between them. The CDR3 here is CSVEPFTENTEAFF. The CDR3 region has the DNA TGCAGCGTTGAACCTTTTACAGAGAACACTGAAGCTTTCTTT.